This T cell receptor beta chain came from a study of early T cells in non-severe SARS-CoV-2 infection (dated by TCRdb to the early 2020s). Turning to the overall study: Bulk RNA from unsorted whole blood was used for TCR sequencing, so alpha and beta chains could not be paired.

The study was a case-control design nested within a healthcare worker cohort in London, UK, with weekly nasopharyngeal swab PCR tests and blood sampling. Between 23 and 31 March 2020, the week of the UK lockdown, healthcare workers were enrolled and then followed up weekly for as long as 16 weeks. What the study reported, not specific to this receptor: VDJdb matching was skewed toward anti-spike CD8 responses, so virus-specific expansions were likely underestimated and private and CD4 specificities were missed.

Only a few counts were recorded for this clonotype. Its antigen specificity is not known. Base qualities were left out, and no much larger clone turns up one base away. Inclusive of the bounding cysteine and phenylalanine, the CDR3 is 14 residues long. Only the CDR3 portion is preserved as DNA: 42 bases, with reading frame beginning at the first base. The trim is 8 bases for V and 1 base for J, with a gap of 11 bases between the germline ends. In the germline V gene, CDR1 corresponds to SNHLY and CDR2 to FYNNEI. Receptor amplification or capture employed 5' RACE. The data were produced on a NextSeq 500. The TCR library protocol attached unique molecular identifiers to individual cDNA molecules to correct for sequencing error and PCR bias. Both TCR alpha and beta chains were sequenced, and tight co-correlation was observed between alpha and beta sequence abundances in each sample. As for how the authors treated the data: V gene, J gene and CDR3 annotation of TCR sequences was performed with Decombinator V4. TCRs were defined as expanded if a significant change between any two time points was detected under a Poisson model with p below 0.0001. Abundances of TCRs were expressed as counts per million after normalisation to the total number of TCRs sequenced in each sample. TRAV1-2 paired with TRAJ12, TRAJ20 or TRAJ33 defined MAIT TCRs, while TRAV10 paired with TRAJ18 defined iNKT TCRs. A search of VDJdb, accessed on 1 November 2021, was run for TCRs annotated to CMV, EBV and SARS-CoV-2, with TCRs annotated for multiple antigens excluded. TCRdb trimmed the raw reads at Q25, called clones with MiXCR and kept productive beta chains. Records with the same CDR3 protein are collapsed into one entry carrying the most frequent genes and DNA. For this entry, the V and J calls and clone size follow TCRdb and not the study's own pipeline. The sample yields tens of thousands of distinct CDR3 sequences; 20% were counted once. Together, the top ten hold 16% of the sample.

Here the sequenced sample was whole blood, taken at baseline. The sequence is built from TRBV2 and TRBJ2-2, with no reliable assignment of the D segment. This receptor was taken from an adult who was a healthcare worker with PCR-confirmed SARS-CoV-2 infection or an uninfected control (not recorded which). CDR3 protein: CASRLEMNTGELFF. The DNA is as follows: TGTGCCAGCCGCCTCGAGATGAACACCGGGGAGCTGTTTTTT.